What follows are 2 T cell receptor beta chains derived from one specimen sequenced in a study of CD4 T cells in relation to SARS-CoV-2 and coronaviruses. This table comes from immunoSEQ multiplex PCR, and its TCRdb copy is limited to in-frame clones, with some not included. Here the sample spans tens of thousands of clones, 86% being singletons. Unexposed donor CD4+ T cells date from about 2011-2019, before the COVID-19 pandemic. Sequenced: memory CD4+ T cells from PBMCs. These receptors were taken from a human donor in good health.

The rearrangement joins TRBV19 to TRBJ2-1; TRBD2 aligns across 7 bases. The V gene's germline CDR1 is LNHDA and CDR2 SQIVND (reference sequence). The V segment lost 3 bases and the J segment 1 base; nucleotides outside the gene matches: 6. The CDR3 contains 16 residues. This chain's CDR3 is CASSIWTSSSYNEQFF. The CDR3 DNA is TGTGCCAGTAGTATTTGGACTAGTAGTTCCTACAATGAGCAGTTCTTC.

The V and J genes are TRBV7-9 and TRBJ1-5; maybe TRBD1 (5 bases). The CDR3 covers 17 residues. V was shortened by 0 bases and J by 0 bases, with 12 bases between the two germline ends. The V gene's germline CDR1 is SEHNR and CDR2 FQNEAQ (reference sequence). This CDR3 is CASSLALTADSNQPQHF. The DNA of the CDR3 is TGTGCCAGCAGCTTAGCCCTGACAGCCGATAGCAATCAGCCCCAGCATTTT.